This is a list of T cell receptor beta chains from one sample in a study of early T cells in non-severe SARS-CoV-2 infection. TCRdb reprocessed the 5' RACE reads with MiXCR, giving one entry per CDR3 protein. The sample includes around 25,000 distinct CDR3 sequences, approximately 6% of them seen just once. The specimen sequenced was whole blood. Receptors originate from an adult who was a healthcare worker with PCR-confirmed SARS-CoV-2 infection or an uninfected control (not recorded which). Both conserved end residues are part of each CDR3. Each record gives: D gene, clone size, J gene, V gene, CDR3 DNA, CDR3 protein. The D gene is left open where the match is weak. Size is omitted from some rows. Given values are once, few, many or a class for expanded clones.

TRBD1 | many | TRBJ1-2 | TRBV3-1 | TGTGCCAGCAGCCCCCGACAGGGGGATGGCTACACCTTC | CASSPRQGDGYTF
- | many | TRBJ2-3 | TRBV19 | TGTGCCAGCGAGGGGAGGCCAACAGATACGCAGTATTTT | CASEGRPTDTQYF
- | many | TRBJ1-1 | TRBV9 | TGTGCCAGCAGCCCTAGACAGAACACTGAAGCTTTCTTT | CASSPRQNTEAFF
TRBD1 | - | TRBJ1-2 | TRBV12-3/TRBV12-4 | TGTGCCAGCAGCACCGCCGGGACAGGGTGGTATGGCTACACCTTC | CASSTAGTGWYGYTF
- | many | TRBJ2-2 | TRBV2 | TGTGCCAGCAGCGTCCCGGCGGCGCAGGGCGGGGAGCTGTTTTTT | CASSVPAAQGGELFF
- | many | TRBJ2-5 | TRBV4-1 | TGCGCCAGCAGCCAAGTGGGACCCGTCGTGGCCCAGTACTTC | CASSQVGPVVAQYF
- | few | TRBJ2-2 | TRBV13 | TGTGCCAGCAGCCGATCCCGGGACGAGGGGTATCGTTTAGCCGGGGAGCTGTTTTTT | CASSRSRDEGYRLAGELFF
TRBD2 | - | TRBJ2-3 | TRBV7-2 | TGTGCCAGCAGCCCGGGGACTAGCCCAAATACGCAGTATTTT | CASSPGTSPNTQYF
- | many | TRBJ2-2 | TRBV4-3 | TGCGCCAGCGCGATGGGCCCCATGACCGGGGAGCTGTTTTTT | CASAMGPMTGELFF
- | medium-sized | TRBJ1-2 | TRBV5-6 | TGTGCCAGCAGCTTGAACGGTGCCCTATATGGCTACACCTTC | CASSLNGALYGYTF
- | many | TRBJ2-3 | TRBV5-1 | TGCGCCAGCAGCTTGGAGCCAGATACGCAGTATTTT | CASSLEPDTQYF
- | many | TRBJ1-5 | TRBV6-2/TRBV6-3 | TGTGCCAGCAGTTATATCGATATCAGGGGCAGCAATCAGCCCCAGCATTTT | CASSYIDIRGSNQPQHF
- | few | TRBJ1-1 | TRBV5-4 | TGTGCCAGCAGCACCTGGACAGTCCACACTGAAGCTTTCTTT | CASSTWTVHTEAFF
- | medium-sized | TRBJ2-1 | TRBV10-2 | TGCGCCAGCGGGCAGCAGAGCTCCTACAATGAGCAGTTCTTC | CASGQQSSYNEQFF
- | many | TRBJ1-1 | TRBV7-9 | TGTGCCAGCAACCAAATGAGAGGAGGGGCTGAAGCTTTCTTT | CASNQMRGGAEAFF
TRBD1 | - | TRBJ2-7 | TRBV7-2 | TGTGCCAGCAGCTTATGGGGACAGACCTACGAGCAGTACTTC | CASSLWGQTYEQYF
- | many | TRBJ1-3 | TRBV2 | TGTGCCAGCTGGATTCCCGAGGGAAACACCATATATTTT | CASWIPEGNTIYF
- | many | TRBJ1-1 | TRBV20-1 | TGCAGTGCTATGAGTTGGGATGAAGCTTTCTTT | CSAMSWDEAFF
- | - | TRBJ1-2 | TRBV20-1 | TGCAGTGCCACACAACAGGTCCTCTATGGCTACACCTTC | CSATQQVLYGYTF
- | - | TRBJ1-4 | TRBV27 | TGTGCCAGCAGTTTTAGGGTAGGCGAAAAACTGTTTTTT | CASSFRVGEKLFF
TRBD2 | many | TRBJ2-3 | TRBV11-2 | TGTGCCAGCAGCTTGTCCAGCGGGGGGGAGTATACGCAGTATTTT | CASSLSSGGEYTQYF
- | many | TRBJ2-3 | TRBV3-1 | TGTGCCAGCAGCCCGCTGGGTCATCAAGATACGCAGTATTTT | CASSPLGHQDTQYF
- | few | TRBJ2-7 | TRBV29-1 | TGCAGCGTTGTCCCCCCAGGGCTGTACGAGCAGTACTTC | CSVVPPGLYEQYF
- | few | TRBJ1-2 | TRBV20-1 | TGCAGTGCTAGAGTTCGTTCTACCCACTATGGCTACACCTTC | CSARVRSTHYGYTF
- | - | TRBJ2-3 | TRBV11-2 | TGTGCCAGCAGCTTAGAAAGACAGATCTACACAGATACGCAGTATTTT | CASSLERQIYTDTQYF
- | - | TRBJ1-1 | TRBV18 | TGTGCCAGCTCACCGGCGAGGAGGACTGAAGCTTTCTTT | CASSPARRTEAFF
- | medium-sized | TRBJ1-3 | TRBV12-3/TRBV12-4 | TGTGCCAGCAGTTTATCGCTCACTTACTCTGGAAACACCATATATTTT | CASSLSLTYSGNTIYF
- | many | TRBJ1-4 | TRBV5-5 | TGTGCCAGCAGCTCCCTACAGGGTAGTCTTGAAAAACTGTTTTTT | CASSSLQGSLEKLFF
TRBD1 | medium-sized | TRBJ1-2 | TRBV6-1 | TGTGCCAGCAGTGGGAATTGGGACAGGGCGAAGAATGGCTACACCTTC | CASSGNWDRAKNGYTF
- | many | TRBJ1-3 | TRBV10-2 | TGCGCCAGCAGTGGTCACCGGAACACCATATATTTT | CASSGHRNTIYF
TRBD2 | many | TRBJ2-1 | TRBV29-1 | TGCAGCGTTATTCCAGGGAGCGGGGAGAGTTACAATGAGCAGTTCTTC | CSVIPGSGESYNEQFF
TRBD1 | few | TRBJ2-2 | TRBV7-6 | TGTGCCAGCAGCCTAGGACAGGGCACAACCGGGGAGCTGTTTTTT | CASSLGQGTTGELFF
- | many | TRBJ2-3 | TRBV29-1 | TGCAGCGTTGAAAAGGCCTATAAAGATACGCAGTATTTT | CSVEKAYKDTQYF
- | medium-sized | TRBJ1-2 | TRBV3-1 | TGTGCCAGCAGCCAAGGACGGACAGTCTATGGCTACACCTTC | CASSQGRTVYGYTF
- | many | TRBJ2-7 | TRBV20-1 | TGCAGTGCCTCCACGATGGCTGGGGGCGACGAGCAGTACTTC | CSASTMAGGDEQYF
- | many | TRBJ1-5 | TRBV7-2 | TGTGCCAGCAGTGGGACCGGCAATCAGCCCCAGCATTTT | CASSGTGNQPQHF
- | - | TRBJ1-3 | TRBV5-1 | TGCGCCAGCAGCTATGGAGCCTCTGGAAACACCATATATTTT | CASSYGASGNTIYF
TRBD1 | many | TRBJ1-1 | TRBV6-6 | TGTGCCAGCAGTTCTAGCCAGGGGGCAGGCACTGAAGCTTTCTTT | CASSSSQGAGTEAFF
- | many | TRBJ1-1 | TRBV7-9 | TGTGCCAGCAGCTTAGCGGTCGTGAACACTGAAGCTTTCTTT | CASSLAVVNTEAFF
- | many | TRBJ1-5 | TRBV28 | TGTGCCAGCAGTTTTCACCCCTCGGAGAATCAGCCCCAGCATTTT | CASSFHPSENQPQHF